These T cell receptor beta chains were read from a single sample in a study of neurological immune-mediated disorders. TCRdb re-analysed the 5' RACE reads in MiXCR, keeping a single row per CDR3 protein. The sample consists of tens of thousands of distinct CDR3 sequences, 2% to 2.5% of them appearing once. The sample consisted of PBMCs. These receptors were taken from a man over 45 with multiple sclerosis. Both conserved end residues are part of each CDR3. D genes are given only for firm matches. Part of the rows lack a size; the others show once, few, many or a class for expanded clones.

v_gene	j_gene	d_gene	abundance	CDR3aa	CDR3nt
TRBV20-1	TRBJ2-3	.	many	CSARDQRPARLEMDTQYF	TGCAGTGCTAGAGATCAGCGGCCAGCCAGGCTCGAGATGGATACGCAGTATTTT
TRBV20-1	TRBJ2-3	.	many	CSAQKGPDTQYF	TGCAGTGCTCAAAAAGGACCGGATACGCAGTATTTT
TRBV5-1	TRBJ2-1	TRBD1	many	CASSSRRRQGGEQFF	TGCGCCAGCAGCTCCCGTAGGAGACAGGGTGGTGAGCAGTTCTTC
TRBV12-3/TRBV12-4	TRBJ1-2	.	many	CASSLIAGYGYTF	TGTGCCAGCAGTTTAATCGCGGGGTATGGCTACACCTTC
TRBV4-1	TRBJ1-6	.	many	CASSLRETSPLHF	TGCGCCAGCAGCCTCAGGGAAACTTCACCCCTCCACTTT
TRBV4-3	TRBJ2-6	.	medium-sized	CASSQDRSSGANVLTF	TGCGCCAGCAGCCAAGATAGGTCTTCTGGGGCCAACGTCCTGACTTTC
TRBV4-1	TRBJ2-2	.	many	CASSHLTTNTGELFF	TGCGCCAGCAGCCATCTCACGACGAACACCGGGGAGCTGTTTTTT
TRBV20-1	TRBJ2-3	.	many	CSATERHPDTQYF	TGCAGTGCTACGGAGCGTCACCCAGATACGCAGTATTTT
TRBV4-3	TRBJ2-2	.	many	CASSQGNANTGELFF	TGCGCCAGCAGCCAAGGCAACGCGAACACCGGGGAGCTGTTTTTT
TRBV4-1	TRBJ1-1	TRBD1	many	CASSRTGGDTEAFF	TGCGCCAGCAGCCGCACAGGGGGGGACACTGAAGCTTTCTTT
TRBV5-1	TRBJ1-2	.	medium-sized	CASSRDTNYGYTF	TGCGCCAGCAGCCGGGACACCAACTATGGCTACACCTTC
TRBV7-8	TRBJ1-5	.	many	CASSSFQGQPQHF	TGTGCCAGCAGTTCGTTCCAAGGACAGCCCCAGCATTTT
TRBV5-1	TRBJ2-1	.	.	CDSSFSTIQFF	TGCGACAGCAGCTTCTCGACAATACAGTTCTTC
TRBV12-3/TRBV12-4	TRBJ1-2	.	many	CASFGGQGYTF	TGTGCCAGCTTCGGGGGTCAAGGCTACACCTTC
TRBV2	TRBJ2-4	.	many	CASSGRGNIQYF	TGTGCCAGCAGTGGAAGGGGGAACATTCAGTACTTC
TRBV19	TRBJ1-5	TRBD1	many	CASSWGRGSQPQHF	TGTGCCAGTAGTTGGGGCAGGGGGAGTCAGCCCCAGCATTTT
TRBV5-1	TRBJ2-7	TRBD1	many	CASSLAQTGGGYEQYF	TGCGCCAGCAGCTTGGCCCAGACAGGGGGCGGATACGAGCAGTACTTC
TRBV5-1	TRBJ1-6	.	.	CASSLVAGGSTLNF	.
TRBV11-2	TRBJ2-7	.	many	CASSLGGRVSYEQYF	TGTGCCAGCAGCTTAGGTGGCAGGGTGTCCTACGAGCAGTACTTC
TRBV12-3/TRBV12-4	TRBJ2-3	.	many	CASSLREGTDTQYF	TGTGCCAGCAGTTTAAGGGAAGGCACAGATACGCAGTATTTT
TRBV5-1	TRBJ2-5	.	many	CASSLAWAREETQYF	TGCGCCAGCAGCTTGGCGTGGGCCAGGGAAGAGACCCAGTACTTC
TRBV9	TRBJ1-1	.	many	CASSSHALNTEAFF	TGTGCCAGCAGTTCTCATGCCCTGAACACTGAAGCTTTCTTT
TRBV18	TRBJ1-1	.	few	CASTSTQNTEAFF	TGTGCCAGCACTTCAACCCAAAACACTGAAGCTTTCTTT
TRBV6-4	TRBJ2-3	.	many	CASIFGQLTTDTQYF	TGTGCCAGCATCTTCGGACAGTTAACCACAGATACGCAGTATTTT
TRBV12-3/TRBV12-4	TRBJ1-1	TRBD1	many	CASSSKDRARMNTEAFF	TGTGCCAGCAGTTCAAAAGACAGGGCCCGGATGAACACTGAAGCTTTCTTT
TRBV10-3	TRBJ2-1	TRBD2	many	CAISVGGAGTGNEQFF	TGTGCCATCAGTGTGGGAGGGGCTGGGACGGGGAATGAGCAGTTCTTC
TRBV7-2	TRBJ2-7	TRBD1	many	CASSLGGGASYEQYF	TGTGCCAGCAGCTTAGGAGGGGGCGCCTCCTACGAGCAGTACTTC
TRBV7-9	TRBJ2-5	.	many	CASKLTGSTETQYF	TGTGCCAGCAAACTGACAGGTTCTACAGAGACCCAGTACTTC
TRBV27	TRBJ1-1	TRBD1	many	CASSLFPGGNVRAFF	TGTGCCAGCAGTTTATTCCCAGGGGGGAATGTTCGAGCTTTCTTT
TRBV3-1	TRBJ2-2	TRBD2	many	CASSQGGGSNTGELFF	TGTGCCAGCAGCCAAGGGGGCGGGAGCAACACCGGGGAGCTGTTTTTT
TRBV5-1	TRBJ2-5	.	many	CASSRRQGGETQYF	TGCGCCAGCAGTCGAAGACAGGGAGGGGAGACCCAGTACTTC
TRBV5-1	TRBJ1-2	.	many	CASSPRTTGYGYTF	TGCGCCAGCAGCCCCCGGACGACCGGCTATGGCTACACCTTC
TRBV12-3/TRBV12-4	TRBJ2-7	.	many	CASSLVGNPVYEQYF	TGTGCCAGCAGTTTAGTAGGGAACCCCGTCTACGAGCAGTACTTC
TRBV5-1	TRBJ2-1	TRBD1	many	CASSFGQGAGNEQFF	TGCGCCAGCAGCTTCGGACAGGGGGCTGGGAATGAGCAGTTCTTC
TRBV9	TRBJ2-7	.	many	CASSYGQASYEQYF	TGTGCCAGCAGCTACGGCCAGGCCTCCTACGAGCAGTACTTC
TRBV4-3	TRBJ2-7	.	many	CASSRGDGGSYEQYF	TGCGCCAGCAGCAGAGGGGACGGCGGCTCCTACGAGCAGTACTTC
TRBV15	TRBJ2-7	TRBD1	many	CATSRDRGREQYF	TGTGCCACCAGCAGAGATAGGGGGCGCGAGCAGTACTTC
TRBV5-1	TRBJ2-7	.	many	CASSSMSYPYEQYF	TGCGCCAGCAGCAGTATGTCTTATCCGTACGAGCAGTACTTC
TRBV5-1	TRBJ2-3	TRBD2	many	CASSLAQVRRGSTDTQYF	TGCGCCAGCAGCTTGGCTCAGGTGCGGCGGGGGTCCACAGATACGCAGTATTTT
TRBV7-2	TRBJ2-7	.	many	CASSDRNTYEQYF	TGTGCCAGCAGTGACAGGAATACCTACGAGCAGTACTTC
TRBV20-1	TRBJ1-2	.	many	CSAAMGTTNYGYTF	TGCAGTGCTGCGATGGGCACGACTAACTATGGCTACACCTTC
TRBV6-2/TRBV6-3	TRBJ1-5	.	many	CASSYLGGSNQPQHF	TGTGCCAGCAGTTACCTGGGAGGTTCCAATCAGCCCCAGCATTTT
TRBV10-2	TRBJ1-1	.	many	CASSDFRGAYTEAFF	TGCGCCAGCTCCGACTTCAGAGGGGCCTACACTGAAGCTTTCTTT
TRBV5-4	TRBJ2-2	.	many	CASSRVPGTNTGELFF	TGTGCCAGCAGCCGTGTGCCGGGAACGAACACCGGGGAGCTGTTTTTT
TRBV28	TRBJ1-5	.	many	CASSGQGNQPQHF	TGTGCCAGCAGTGGGCAGGGGAATCAGCCCCAGCATTTT
TRBV28	TRBJ1-5	TRBD1	many	CASSMQGGNQPQHF	TGTGCCAGCAGTATGCAGGGGGGCAATCAGCCCCAGCATTTT
TRBV7-8	TRBJ1-1	TRBD1	many	CASRDRGRNTEAFF	TGTGCCAGCAGGGACAGGGGTCGGAACACTGAAGCTTTCTTT
TRBV6-5	TRBJ2-7	TRBD1	many	CASSPDRGYHEQYF	TGTGCCAGCAGTCCGGACAGGGGGTACCACGAGCAGTACTTC
TRBV6-5	TRBJ2-2	.	many	CASSYTLGGSAGELFF	TGTGCCAGCAGTTACACTTTGGGGGGATCCGCCGGGGAGCTGTTTTTT
TRBV12-3/TRBV12-4	TRBJ1-1	.	many	CASSHRVTEAFF	TGTGCCAGCAGCCACAGGGTAACTGAAGCTTTCTTT
TRBV20-1	TRBJ2-5	TRBD2	many	CSAGPTSGKTQYF	TGCAGTGCTGGACCAACTAGCGGGAAGACCCAGTACTTC
TRBV7-2	TRBJ2-1	.	many	CASSYSSYNEQFF	TGTGCCAGCAGTTATAGCTCCTACAATGAGCAGTTCTTC
TRBV20-1	TRBJ2-3	.	.	CSALGTLNTDTQYF	TGCAGTGCTCTAGGGACACTCAACACAGATACGCAGTATTTT
TRBV10-3	TRBJ2-7	TRBD2	many	CAISGVGSGARGNEQYF	TGTGCCATCAGTGGGGTAGGGAGCGGGGCCCGCGGGAACGAGCAGTACTTC
TRBV19	TRBJ1-1	.	many	CASTQGGQENTEAFF	TGTGCCAGTACCCAGGGTGGGCAGGAGAACACTGAAGCTTTCTTT